Below, 9 T cell receptor beta chains from the same sample are listed, as sequenced in a study of identical twins. TCRdb reprocessed the 5' RACE reads via MiXCR and lists one record per CDR3 protein. The sample shows 1.5 million to 2 million distinct CDR3 sequences, 25% to 35% of them seen only once. Sequencing input: cord blood. The receptors come from a newborn girl in good health.

This clonotype was counted a few times. The chain combines TRBV10-1 with TRBJ2-1; possibly TRBD2 for D (5 bases). The CDR3 is made up of 15 amino acids. Germline CDR1 reads WNHNN; CDR2 reads SYGVQD (reference sequence). V gave up 3 bases and J gave up 3 bases, with 12 bases separating them. Written as DNA, the CDR3 is TGCGCCAGCAGTGAAGGAGGAGCAGGCTACAATGAGCAGTTCTTC. It is translated as CASSEGGAGYNEQFF.

The rearrangement joins TRBV27 to TRBJ1-5; maybe TRBD1 (6 bases). Trimming shortened V by 6 bases and J by 5 bases, and 14 bases separated the two germline ends. From germline, CDR1 is MNHEY and CDR2 SMNVEV (reference sequence). The CDR3 contains 14 residues. The CDR3 is CASRLRGTYQPQHF. For the CDR3, the DNA is TGTGCCAGCAGGCTCCGGGGGACATATCAGCCCCAGCATTTT.

V usage is TRBV7-2 and J usage is TRBJ1-2, with unresolved D. Germline CDR1 and CDR2: SGHTA and FQGNSA. V dropped 2 bases and J dropped 0 bases, with 13 bases sitting between them. The CDR3 spans 16 residues. The CDR3 coding sequence is TGTGCCAGCAGCTTATCTCCGCAACCCCCTAACTATGGCTACACCTTC. This gives the protein CASSLSPQPPNYGYTF.

This clonotype was recorded at least ten times. The chain joins TRBV12-3 or TRBV12-4 to TRBJ2-1; D is uncertain. Trimming pared 2 bases from V and 6 bases from J, leaving 8 bases between. This CDR3 spans 13 amino acids. CDR3 residues: CASSLPPVNEQFF. The CDR3 nucleotides read TGTGCCAGCAGTTTACCGCCAGTCAATGAGCAGTTCTTC.

A remark on this clonotype: Germline and junction disagree at one end, which may indicate a read error. The chain is built from TRBV20-1 and TRBJ1-2; D not certain. Per the germline V gene, CDR1 is DFQATT and CDR2 is SNEGSKA (reference sequence). The CDR3 spans 15 residues. The CDR3 nucleotides read TGCAATGCTAGAGATGGGAGGGCACCCACTGAAGGCTACACCTTC. This codes for CNARDGRAPTEGYTF.

The V call is TRBV11-2, the J call TRBJ2-2; D gene uncertain. Germline V gives CDR1 SGHAT, CDR2 FQNNGV. V gave up 5 bases and J gave up 8 bases, with 9 bases separating them. This CDR3 is 12 amino acids long. CDR3 amino acids: CASSHRWGELFF. The CDR3 bases are TGTGCCAGCAGCCACCGTTGGGGGGAGCTGTTTTTT.

This chain connects TRBV11-2 to TRBJ1-2, with D unclear. Trimming left V 4 bases short and J 8 bases short, with 8 bases between. CDR1 is SGHAT, CDR2 FQNNGV, per germline. The CDR3 runs to 11 residues. The CDR3 loop reads CASSSRKGYTF. In DNA, the CDR3 is TGTGCCAGCAGCTCGCGTAAGGGCTACACCTTC. Full variable domain (rest looked up from reference TRBV11-2 and TRBJ1-2): EAGVAQSPRYKIIEKRQSVAFWCNPISGHATLYWYQQILGQGPKLLIQFQNNGVVDDSQLPKDRFSAERLKGVDSTLKIQPAKLEDSAVYLCASSSRKGYTFGSGTRLTVV.

This clonotype showed up just a few times. This chain joins TRBV5-1 and TRBJ2-1, with TRBD2 identical over 10 bases. This CDR3 comprises 15 residues. The V gene's germline CDR1 is SGHRS and CDR2 YFSETQ. J was trimmed by 5 bases and V by 2 bases; bases with no gene match: 4. The CDR3 sequence: CASSFLAGEHNEQFF. The CDR3 nucleotides read TGCGCCAGCAGCTTCCTAGCGGGGGAGCACAATGAGCAGTTCTTC. The whole variable domain, remainder taken from reference TRBV5-1 and TRBJ2-1, is KAGVTQTPRYLIKTRGQQVTLSCSPISGHRSVSWYQQTPGQGLQFLFEYFSETQRNKGNFPGRFSGRQFSNSRSEMNVSTLELGDSALYLCASSFLAGEHNEQFFGPGTRLTVL.

The rearrangement joins TRBV3-1 to TRBJ2-1, with 10 bases lining up with TRBD2. The J call may be faulty, since TRBJ2-7 better matches the DNA end. This CDR3 is built from 14 residues. Per germline, CDR1 LGHDT and CDR2 YNNKEL (reference sequence). The CDR3 is CASSQLAGANEQYF. The CDR3 region has the DNA TGTGCCAGCAGCCAACTAGCGGGGGCCAATGAGCAGTACTTC.